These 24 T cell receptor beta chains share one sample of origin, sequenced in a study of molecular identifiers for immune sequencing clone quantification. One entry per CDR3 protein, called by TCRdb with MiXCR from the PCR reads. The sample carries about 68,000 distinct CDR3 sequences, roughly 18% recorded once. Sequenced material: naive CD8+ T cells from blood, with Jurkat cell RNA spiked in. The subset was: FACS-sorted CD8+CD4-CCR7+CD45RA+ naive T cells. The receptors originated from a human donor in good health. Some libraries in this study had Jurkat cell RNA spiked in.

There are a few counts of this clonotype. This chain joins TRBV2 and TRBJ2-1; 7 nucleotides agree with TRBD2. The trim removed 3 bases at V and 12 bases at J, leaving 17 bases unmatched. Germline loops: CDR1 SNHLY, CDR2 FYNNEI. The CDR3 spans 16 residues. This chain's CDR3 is CASSDPGLVGAIGQFF. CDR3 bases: TGTGCCAGCAGTGACCCCGGACTAGTTGGCGCGATAGGGCAGTTCTTC.

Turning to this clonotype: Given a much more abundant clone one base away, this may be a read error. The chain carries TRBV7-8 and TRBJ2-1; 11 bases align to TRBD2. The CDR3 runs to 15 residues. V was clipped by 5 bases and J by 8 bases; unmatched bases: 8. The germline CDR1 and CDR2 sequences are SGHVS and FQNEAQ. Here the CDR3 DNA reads TGTGCCAGCAGCCAGGAGGTAGCGGGAGGGGATGAGCAGTTCTTC. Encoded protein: CASSQEVAGGDEQFF.

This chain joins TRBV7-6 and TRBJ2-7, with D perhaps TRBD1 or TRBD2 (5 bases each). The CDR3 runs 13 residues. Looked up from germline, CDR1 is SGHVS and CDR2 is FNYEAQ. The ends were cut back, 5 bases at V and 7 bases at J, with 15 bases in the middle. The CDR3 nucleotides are TGTGCCAGCAGCCCCCTGGGGGAATGGGAGCAGTACTTC. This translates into CASSPLGEWEQYF.

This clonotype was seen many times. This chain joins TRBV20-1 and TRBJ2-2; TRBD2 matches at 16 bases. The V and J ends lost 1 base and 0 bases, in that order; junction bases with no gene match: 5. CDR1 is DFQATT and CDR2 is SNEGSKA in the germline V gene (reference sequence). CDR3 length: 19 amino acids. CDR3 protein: CSARVGLAGGPSNTGELFF. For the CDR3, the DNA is TGCAGTGCTAGAGTGGGACTAGCGGGAGGGCCGTCGAACACCGGGGAGCTGTTTTTT.

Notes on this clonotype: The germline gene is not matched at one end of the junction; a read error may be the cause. For the CDR3, the DNA is TGTGCCGGCAGTAACAGGTGGAACAGCGGGAGGGCCGTAGAGACCCAGTACTTC. The encoded protein is CAGSNRWNSGRAVETQYF. V is TRBV7-2 and J is TRBJ2-5; TRBD2 agrees at 10 bases. The CDR3 covers 18 residues. Per germline, CDR1 SGHTA and CDR2 FQGNSA. Full variable domain (rest looked up from reference TRBV7-2 and TRBJ2-5): GAGVSQSPSNKVTEKGKDVELRCDPISGHTALYWYRQSLGQGLEFLIYFQGNSAPDKSGLPSDRFSAERTGGSVSTLTIQRTQQEDSAVYLCAGSNRWNSGRAVETQYFGPGTRLLVL.

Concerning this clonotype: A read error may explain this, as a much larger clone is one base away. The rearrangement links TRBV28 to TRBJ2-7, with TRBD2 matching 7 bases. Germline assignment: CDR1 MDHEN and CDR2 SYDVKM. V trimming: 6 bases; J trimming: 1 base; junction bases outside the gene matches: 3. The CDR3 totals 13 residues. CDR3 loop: CASRSSGSYEQYF. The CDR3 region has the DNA TGTGCCAGCAGGAGTAGCGGGTCCTACGAGCAGTACTTC.

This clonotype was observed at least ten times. The CDR3 nucleotides read TGTGCCAGCAGCCAAGTGCTGACCCAAACCCAAGAGACCCAGTACTTC. Its translation is CASSQVLTQTQETQYF. V is TRBV3-1 and J is TRBJ2-5; D call uncertain. The CDR3 spans 16 residues. V lost 1 base, J lost 1 base, and 13 bases lay in between. CDR1 is LGHDT and CDR2 is YNNKEL in the germline V gene (reference sequence).

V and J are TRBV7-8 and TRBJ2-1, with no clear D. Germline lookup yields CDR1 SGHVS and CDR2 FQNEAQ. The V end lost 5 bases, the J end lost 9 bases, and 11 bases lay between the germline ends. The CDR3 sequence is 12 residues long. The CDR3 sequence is CASSPTTVEQFF. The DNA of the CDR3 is TGTGCCAGCAGCCCCACTACCGTTGAGCAGTTCTTC.

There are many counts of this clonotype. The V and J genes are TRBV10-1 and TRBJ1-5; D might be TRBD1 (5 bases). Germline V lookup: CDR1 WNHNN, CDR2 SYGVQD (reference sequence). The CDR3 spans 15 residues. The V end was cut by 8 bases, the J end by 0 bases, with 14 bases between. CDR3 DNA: TGCGCCAGCCGCCGGGGGAGGACTAGCAATCAGCCCCAGCATTTT. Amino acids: CASRRGRTSNQPQHF.

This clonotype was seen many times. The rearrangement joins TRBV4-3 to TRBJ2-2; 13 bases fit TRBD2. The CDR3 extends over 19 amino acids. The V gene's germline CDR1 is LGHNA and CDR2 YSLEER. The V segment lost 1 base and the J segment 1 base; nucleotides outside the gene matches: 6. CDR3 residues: CASSQGYGLAGENTGELFF. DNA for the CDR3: TGCGCCAGCAGCCAAGGATACGGACTAGCGGGAGAGAACACCGGGGAGCTGTTTTTT.

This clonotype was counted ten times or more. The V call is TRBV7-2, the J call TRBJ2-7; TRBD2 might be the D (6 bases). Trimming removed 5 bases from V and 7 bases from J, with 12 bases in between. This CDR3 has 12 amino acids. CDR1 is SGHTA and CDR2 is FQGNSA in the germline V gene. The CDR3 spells CASSAGGYEQYF. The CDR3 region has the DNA TGTGCCAGCAGCGCCGGAGGGTATGAGCAGTACTTC. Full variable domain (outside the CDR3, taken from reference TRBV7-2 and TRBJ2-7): GAGVSQSPSNKVTEKGKDVELRCDPISGHTALYWYRQSLGQGLEFLIYFQGNSAPDKSGLPSDRFSAERTGGSVSTLTIQRTQQEDSAVYLCASSAGGYEQYFGPGTRLTVT.

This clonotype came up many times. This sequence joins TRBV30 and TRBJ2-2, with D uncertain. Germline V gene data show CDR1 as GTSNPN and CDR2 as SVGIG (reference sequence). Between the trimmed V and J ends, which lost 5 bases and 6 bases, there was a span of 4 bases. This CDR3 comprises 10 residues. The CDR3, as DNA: TGTGCCTGGGATCCCGGGGAGCTGTTTTTT. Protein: CAWDPGELFF.

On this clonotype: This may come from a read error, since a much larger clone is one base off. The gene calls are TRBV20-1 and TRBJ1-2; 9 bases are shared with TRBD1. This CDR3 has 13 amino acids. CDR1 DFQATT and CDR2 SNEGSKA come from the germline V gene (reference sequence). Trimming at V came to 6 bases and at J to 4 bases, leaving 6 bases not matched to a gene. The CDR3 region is CSASDRGSYGYTF. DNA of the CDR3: TGCAGTGCCTCGGACAGGGGCTCCTATGGCTACACCTTC.

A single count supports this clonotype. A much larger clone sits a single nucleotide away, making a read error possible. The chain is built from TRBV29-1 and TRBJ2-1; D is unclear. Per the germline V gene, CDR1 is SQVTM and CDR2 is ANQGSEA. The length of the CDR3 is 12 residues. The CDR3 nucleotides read TGCGGCGCTGAAGGTAGCTACAATGAGCAGTTCTTC. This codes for CGAEGSYNEQFF.

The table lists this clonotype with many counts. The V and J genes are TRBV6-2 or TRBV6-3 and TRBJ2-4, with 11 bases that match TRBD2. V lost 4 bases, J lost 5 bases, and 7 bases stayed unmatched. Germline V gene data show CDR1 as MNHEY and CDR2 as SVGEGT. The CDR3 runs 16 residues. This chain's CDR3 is CASSFGTSGDQNIQYF. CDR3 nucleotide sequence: TGTGCCAGCAGTTTCGGGACTAGCGGAGACCAAAACATTCAGTACTTC.

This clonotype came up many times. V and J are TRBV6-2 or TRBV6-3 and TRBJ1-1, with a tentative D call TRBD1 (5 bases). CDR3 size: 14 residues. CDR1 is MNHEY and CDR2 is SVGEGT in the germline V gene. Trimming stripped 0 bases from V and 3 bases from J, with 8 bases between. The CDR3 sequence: CASSYSAGYTEAFF. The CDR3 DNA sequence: TGTGCCAGCAGTTACTCAGCAGGGTACACTGAAGCTTTCTTT.

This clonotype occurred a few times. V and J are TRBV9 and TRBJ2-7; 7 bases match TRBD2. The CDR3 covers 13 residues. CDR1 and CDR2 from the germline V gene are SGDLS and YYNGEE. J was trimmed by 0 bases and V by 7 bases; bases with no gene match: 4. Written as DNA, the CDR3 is TGTGCCAGCGGTGCTAGCGGCTCCTACGAGCAGTACTTC. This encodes CASGASGSYEQYF.

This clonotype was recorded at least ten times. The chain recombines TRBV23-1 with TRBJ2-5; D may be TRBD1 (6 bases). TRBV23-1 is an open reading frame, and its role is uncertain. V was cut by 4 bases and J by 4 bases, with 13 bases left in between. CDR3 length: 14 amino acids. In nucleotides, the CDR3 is TGCGCCAGCAGTCTTTGGCAGGGGCTAGAGACCCAGTACTTC. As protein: CASSLWQGLETQYF.

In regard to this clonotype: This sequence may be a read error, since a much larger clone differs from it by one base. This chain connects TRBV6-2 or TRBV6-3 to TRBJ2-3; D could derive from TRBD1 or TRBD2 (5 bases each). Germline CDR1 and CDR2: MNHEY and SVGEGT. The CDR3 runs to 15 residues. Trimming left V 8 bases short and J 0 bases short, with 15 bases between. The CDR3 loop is CASGAGASSTDTQYF. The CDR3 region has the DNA TGTGCCAGCGGAGCCGGGGCCTCTAGCACAGATACGCAGTATTTT.

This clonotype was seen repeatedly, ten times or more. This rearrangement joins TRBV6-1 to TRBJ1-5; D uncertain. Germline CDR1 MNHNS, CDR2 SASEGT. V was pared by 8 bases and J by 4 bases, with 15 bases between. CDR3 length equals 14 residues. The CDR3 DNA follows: TGTGCCAGCTTCTTTTCAGGACTTAATCAGCCCCAGCATTTT. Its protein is CASFFSGLNQPQHF.

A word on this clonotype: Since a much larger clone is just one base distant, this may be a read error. This CDR3 reads CASSLEGRPNYEQYF. The DNA for the CDR3 is TGTGCCAGCAGCTTAGAAGGGAGGCCCAACTACGAGCAGTACTTC. The chain employs TRBV11-2 and TRBJ2-7, with D possibly TRBD2 on 6 matching bases. Germline V gene data show CDR1 as SGHAT and CDR2 as FQNNGV. Trimming pared 0 bases from V and 3 bases from J, leaving 12 bases between. The CDR3 consists of 15 residues.

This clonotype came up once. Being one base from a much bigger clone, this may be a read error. The CDR3, as DNA: TGTGCCAGCAGTGATTCCGGGACTCTCAAGCTGTTTTTT. Its protein is CASSDSGTLKLFF. This chain uses TRBV25-1 with TRBJ2-2, with D perhaps matching TRBD2 (6 bases). The CDR3 extends over 13 amino acids. Per germline, CDR1 MGHDK and CDR2 SYGVNS. The V gene lost 3 bases and the J gene lost 12 bases, with 14 bases spanning the gap.

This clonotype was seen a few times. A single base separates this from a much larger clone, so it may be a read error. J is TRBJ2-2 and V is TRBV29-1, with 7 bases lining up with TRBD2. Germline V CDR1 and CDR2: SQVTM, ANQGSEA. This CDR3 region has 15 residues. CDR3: CSVDIAGVLGGGLFF. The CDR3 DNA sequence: TGCAGCGTTGATATAGCAGGCGTCCTTGGGGGGGGGCTGTTTTTT.

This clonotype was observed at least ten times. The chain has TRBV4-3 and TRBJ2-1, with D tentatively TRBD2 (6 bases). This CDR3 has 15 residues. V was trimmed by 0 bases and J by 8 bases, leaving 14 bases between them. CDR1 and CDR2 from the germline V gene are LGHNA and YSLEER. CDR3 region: CASSQDRDGSDEQFF. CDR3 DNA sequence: TGCGCCAGCAGCCAAGACCGGGACGGGAGTGATGAGCAGTTCTTC.